These T cell receptor beta chains were read from a single sample in a study of T-cell reconstitution after alpha-beta-depleted transplantation in children. A single record per CDR3 protein comes from TCRdb applying MiXCR to the PCR reads. The sample contains 200,000 to 250,000 distinct CDR3 sequences, 25% of which appear only once. Sequenced material: PBMCs, taken before TCRalphabeta/CD19-depleted stem cell transplant. The receptors were gathered from a girl aged 2 to 9 with Fanconi anemia, due to receive a stem cell transplant. The CDR3 runs from the conserved cysteine through the conserved F or W. A D gene is named only where the DNA matches it firmly. Size is omitted from some rows. Given values are once, few, many or a class for expanded clones.

CDR3aa: CASSARQSSYEQYF
CDR3nt: TGTGCCAGCAGTGCCAGACAGAGCTCCTACGAGCAGTACTTC
v_gene: TRBV25-1
j_gene: TRBJ2-7
abundance: many
d_gene: NA

CDR3aa: CSASPGTGANVLTF
CDR3nt: TGCAGTGCTAGTCCGGGTACTGGGGCCAACGTCCTGACTTTC
v_gene: TRBV20-1
j_gene: TRBJ2-6
abundance: NA
d_gene: NA

CDR3aa: CASSPASGRYTDTQYF
CDR3nt: TGTGCCAGCAGTCCGGCTAGCGGGAGGTACACAGATACGCAGTATTTT
v_gene: TRBV6-1
j_gene: TRBJ2-3
abundance: many
d_gene: TRBD2

CDR3aa: CASSRGVIYSGYTF
CDR3nt: TGTGCCAGCAGTAGAGGGGTTATTTATAGTGGCTACACCTTC
v_gene: TRBV27
j_gene: TRBJ1-2
abundance: NA
d_gene: NA

CDR3aa: CSDLVRGQETQYF
CDR3nt: TGCAGTGACCTGGTGAGGGGGCAAGAGACCCAGTACTTC
v_gene: TRBV20-1
j_gene: TRBJ2-5
abundance: NA
d_gene: NA

CDR3aa: CASSLRLAGANEQFF
CDR3nt: TGTGCCAGCAGCCTTAGACTAGCGGGGGCCAATGAGCAGTTCTTC
v_gene: TRBV11-1
j_gene: TRBJ2-1
abundance: NA
d_gene: TRBD2

CDR3aa: CSVVAPSSYEQYF
CDR3nt: TGCAGCGTGGTAGCTCCCAGCTCCTACGAGCAGTACTTC
v_gene: TRBV29-1
j_gene: TRBJ2-7
abundance: many
d_gene: NA

CDR3aa: CASSLEPPGNTGELFF
CDR3nt: TGCGCCAGCAGCTTGGAACCTCCGGGGAACACCGGGGAGCTGTTTTTT
v_gene: TRBV5-1
j_gene: TRBJ2-2
abundance: NA
d_gene: NA

CDR3aa: CASSYRYPSRSGELFF
CDR3nt: TGTGCCAGCAGCTACCGTTACCCTTCTCGATCCGGGGAGCTGTTTTTT
v_gene: TRBV21-1
j_gene: TRBJ2-2
abundance: few
d_gene: NA

CDR3aa: CSASVQGNTEAFF
CDR3nt: TGCAGTGCTAGCGTACAGGGAAACACTGAAGCTTTCTTT
v_gene: TRBV20-1
j_gene: TRBJ1-1
abundance: NA
d_gene: NA

CDR3aa: CARGPGLLSYEQYF
CDR3nt: TGTGCCAGGGGCCCCGGGCTCCTTTCCTACGAGCAGTACTTC
v_gene: TRBV4-1
j_gene: TRBJ2-7
abundance: once
d_gene: NA

CDR3aa: CSVPFAASTDTQYF
CDR3nt: TGCAGCGTTCCTTTTGCGGCTAGCACAGATACGCAGTATTTT
v_gene: TRBV29-1
j_gene: TRBJ2-3
abundance: few
d_gene: NA

CDR3aa: CASSNFRGRSHGYTF
CDR3nt: TGTGCCAGCAGCAATTTCCGGGGGCGTTCGCATGGCTACACCTTC
v_gene: TRBV21-1
j_gene: TRBJ1-2
abundance: NA
d_gene: NA

CDR3aa: CASSQVSVYNEQFF
CDR3nt: TGCGCCAGCAGCCAAGTGTCTGTCTACAATGAGCAGTTCTTC
v_gene: TRBV4-1
j_gene: TRBJ2-1
abundance: NA
d_gene: NA

CDR3aa: CASSPMGAEAFF
CDR3nt: TGTGCCAGCAGCCCCATGGGGGCTGAAGCTTTCTTT
v_gene: TRBV7-9
j_gene: TRBJ1-1
abundance: NA
d_gene: NA

CDR3aa: CSASYERTSGSYYNEQFF
CDR3nt: TGCAGTGCTAGTTACGAGAGGACTAGCGGGAGTTATTACAATGAGCAGTTCTTC
v_gene: TRBV20-1
j_gene: TRBJ2-1
abundance: few
d_gene: TRBD2